The rows below give T cell receptor beta chains drawn from one sample of a study of blood T cell repertoires in COVID-19. Clones were read by immunoSEQ multiplex PCR, and TCRdb kept only the in-frame ones, dropping some. Among 56,000 or so clones listed, roughly 87% were seen once. What was sequenced was peripheral blood. The receptors originated from a human donor in a cohort sampled during active COVID-19. CDR3s include the opening cysteine and the closing phenylalanine or tryptophan. The D gene is left open where the match is weak. Expanded clones get a size class; other rows say once, few or many, or leave the size out.

cdr3_aa,cdr3_nt,clone_size,v_call,j_call,d_call,cdr3_length
CASSTRAVNTEAFF,TGTGCCAGTAGTACCAGGGCGGTGAACACTGAAGCTTTCTTT,.,TRBV19,TRBJ1-1,.,14
CSAREEGVLHF,TGCAGTGCTAGAGAAGAGGGGGTCCTCCACTTT,.,TRBV20-1,TRBJ1-6,.,11
CASSARGQSNTEAFF,TGTGCCAGCAGCGCCAGGGGGCAGTCGAACACTGAAGCTTTCTTT,.,TRBV9,TRBJ1-1,TRBD1,15
CASSLEGQSSYEQYF,TGCGCCAGCAGCTTGGAGGGACAGTCATCCTACGAGCAGTACTTC,.,TRBV5-1,TRBJ2-7,TRBD1,15
CASSQLAGVYEQYF,TGTGCCAGCAGCCAACTAGCGGGAGTCTACGAGCAGTACTTC,.,TRBV14,TRBJ2-7,TRBD2,14
CASSPAYEQYF,TGTGCCAGCAGCCCTGCCTACGAGCAGTACTTC,.,TRBV7-2,TRBJ2-7,.,11
CASSSTLAGGPVQETQYF,TGTGCCAGCAGCTCAACGCTAGCGGGAGGGCCGGTCCAAGAGACCCAGTACTTC,once,TRBV5-6,TRBJ2-5,TRBD2,18
CASSPGQSGYTF,TGTGCCAGCAGCCCGGGACAAAGTGGCTACACCTTC,.,TRBV7-9,TRBJ1-2,.,12
CASSPGGDRGTEAFF,TGTGCCAGCAGCCCTGGAGGGGACAGGGGGACTGAAGCTTTCTTT,.,TRBV5-4,TRBJ1-1,TRBD1,15
CASVKRGGPNTEAFF,TGTGCCAGCGTCAAAAGGGGGGGCCCGAACACTGAAGCTTTCTTT,.,TRBV18,TRBJ1-1,.,15
CASSLLTGNSDTQYF,TGCGCCAGCAGCTTGTTGACCGGGAACTCAGATACGCAGTATTTT,.,TRBV5-1,TRBJ2-3,.,15
CASSYGTEGYNEQFF,TGTGCCAGCAGTTACGGGACGGAGGGGTACAATGAGCAGTTCTTC,.,TRBV6-2/TRBV6-3,TRBJ2-1,.,15
CASSFTGISPLHF,TGCGCCAGCAGCTTTACAGGGATCTCACCCCTCCACTTT,.,TRBV5-1,TRBJ1-6,.,13
CASSYEGARGYTF,TGTGCCAGCAGTTACGAGGGGGCGCGAGGCTACACCTTC,.,TRBV6-5,TRBJ1-2,TRBD1,13
CASTSGTGLGEQYF,TGTGCCAGCACCAGTGGGACAGGGTTGGGGGAGCAGTACTTC,.,TRBV7-6,TRBJ2-7,TRBD1,14
CASSVFLATDTQYF,TGTGCCAGCAGTGTCTTCCTGGCCACAGATACGCAGTATTTT,.,TRBV2,TRBJ2-3,.,14
CASSLVGGADTQYF,TGTGCCAGCAGCTTAGTAGGGGGAGCAGATACGCAGTATTTT,.,TRBV7-9,TRBJ2-3,.,14
CASSLSRVGQAKNIQYF,TGTGCCAGCAGCCTAAGCCGAGTGGGACAGGCAAAAAACATTCAGTACTTC,.,TRBV5-6,TRBJ2-4,TRBD1,17
CASRQFSRPSSYEQYF,TGTGCCAGCAGACAATTCAGCCGTCCTAGCTCCTACGAGCAGTACTTC,.,TRBV28,TRBJ2-7,.,16
CASSTPGLPNEQFF,TGTGCCAGCAGTACCCCGGGACTACCCAATGAGCAGTTCTTC,.,TRBV6-5,TRBJ2-1,TRBD2,14
CASSIQGTDNEQFF,TGTGCCAGTAGTATCCAGGGCACCGACAATGAGCAGTTCTTC,once,TRBV19,TRBJ2-1,.,14
CASSPAGGIYEQYF,TGTGCCAGCAGCCCCGCGGGCGGGATCTACGAGCAGTACTTC,.,TRBV9,TRBJ2-7,.,14